A selection of T cell receptor beta chains follows, all from one sample in a study of CXCR3-negative and CXCR3-positive naive CD8 T cells. TCRdb re-called the 5' RACE reads; one entry per CDR3 protein, DNA not given. The sample has about 150,000 distinct CDR3 sequences, and its top ten clones hold 0.45% to 0.55%. Sequencing used naive CXCR3+ CD8+ T cells from blood. All receptors derive from a human donor in good health. Some clones in this sample may be carry-over from other donors' samples. The CDR3 runs from the conserved cysteine through the conserved F or W.

j_call | cdr3_length | v_call | cdr3_aa
TRBJ2-1 | 15 | TRBV11-2 | CASSFQAGNYNEQFF
TRBJ2-7 | 14 | TRBV5-1 | CASSLAEREVEQYF
TRBJ1-1 | 15 | TRBV5-1 | CASSGGTGENTEAFF
TRBJ2-1 | 14 | TRBV27 | CASSLSQSYNEQFF
TRBJ1-2 | 17 | TRBV4-3 | CASSQDPTWTGFYGYTF
TRBJ2-1 | 16 | TRBV4-3 | CASSQSRGTGGHEQFF
TRBJ2-1 | 14 | TRBV7-9 | CASSLVYQGAEQFF
TRBJ1-2 | 15 | TRBV7-6 | CASSSLTGGTLSYTF
TRBJ2-1 | 12 | TRBV10-1 | CARNGGSNEQFF
TRBJ2-1 | 12 | TRBV29-1 | CSAPGQGAEQFF
TRBJ1-1 | 15 | TRBV6-5 | CASSLDRGRATEAFF
TRBJ2-2 | 16 | TRBV6-6 | CASTLVAAMNTGELFF
TRBJ1-1 | 13 | TRBV6-6 | CASSYHGRTEAFF
TRBJ2-7 | 12 | TRBV29-1 | CSVRDGKYEQYF
TRBJ2-1 | 15 | TRBV19 | CASSPTSGNYNEQFF
TRBJ2-7 | 13 | TRBV7-9 | CASSPAGVREQYF
TRBJ2-5 | 14 | TRBV24-1 | CATSAGTGRETQYF
TRBJ2-1 | 18 | TRBV6-1 | CASSDLYRAIGAYNEQFF
TRBJ2-7 | 16 | TRBV28 | CASSPPPGRVGDEQYF
TRBJ2-1 | 14 | TRBV5-1 | CASSFFNNHDEQFF
TRBJ1-2 | 14 | TRBV19 | CASSLTGPIFGYTF
TRBJ2-5 | 15 | TRBV10-3 | CAIRSGTGGTETQYF
TRBJ2-5 | 15 | TRBV4-1 | CASSALGSGQETQYF